The 21 T cell receptor beta chains presented below share a single source sample, sequenced in a study of shared clonotypes between healthy human individuals. Assay: immunoSEQ multiplex PCR; the TCRdb copy retains only in-frame clones and omits some. This sample carries 2,500,000 or so clones, 93% of them seen once, and the ten largest clones take around 0.4%. Sequencing was carried out using naive CD4+ T cells from PBMCs. Noted subset: CD45RA+ positively selected. These TCRs come from a man between 18 and 29 years old in good health. Some clones in this sample may be carry-over from other donors' samples.

The rearrangement uses TRBV7-9 and TRBJ1-3, with a tentative D call TRBD1 (5 bases). The CDR3 extends over 16 amino acids. Germline CDR1 reads SEHNR; CDR2 reads FQNEAQ (reference sequence). Trimming took 3 bases from V and 4 from J, leaving 16 bases between them. CDR3 DNA sequence: TGTGCCAGCAGCTTGGGACTTCCCGGAGCAGGAAACACCATATATTTT. The encoded protein is CASSLGLPGAGNTIYF.

CDR3 coding DNA: TGTGCCAGCAGTTTATACGGGACCGCCAAAAACATTCAGTACTTC. The encoded protein is CASSLYGTAKNIQYF. This chain uses TRBV28 with TRBJ2-4; D is possibly TRBD1 or TRBD2 (5 bases each). This CDR3 contains 15 residues. CDR1 is MDHEN and CDR2 is SYDVKM in the germline V gene. V was shortened by 1 base and J by 1 base, with 8 bases between the two germline ends.

This chain links TRBV25-1 with TRBJ2-1, with TRBD2 identical over 10 bases. The CDR3 sequence is 16 residues long. Losses at the gene ends were 5 bases for V and 7 bases for J; bases not matched to a gene: 11. CDR1 is MGHDK and CDR2 is SYGVNS in the germline V gene. CDR3 coding DNA: TGTGCCAGCAGTCCCCTAGGAGCGGGAGGGGGAAATGAGCAGTTCTTC. Protein: CASSPLGAGGGNEQFF.

The CDR3 nucleotides read TGTGCCAGCAGTTTCCCGGGACTAGCGGGGGGGACCCAGTACTTC. Residues: CASSFPGLAGGTQYF. The V call is TRBV28, the J call TRBJ2-5; 15 positions match TRBD2. V dropped 3 bases and J dropped 7; count of bases not matched to a gene: 3. Germline assignment: CDR1 MDHEN and CDR2 SYDVKM. The length of the CDR3 is 15 residues.

This clone has just one count. The chain recombines TRBV5-4 with TRBJ2-2; no firm D call. Germline V CDR1 and CDR2: SGHNT, YYREEE (reference sequence). This CDR3 has 14 amino acids. V lost 0 bases, J lost 7 bases, and 10 bases lay in between. The CDR3 is CASSLGPANGELFF. For the CDR3, the DNA is TGTGCCAGCAGCTTGGGTCCAGCCAACGGGGAGCTGTTTTTT.

The table lists this clone with a count of one. This chain links TRBV27 with TRBJ1-2; D gene ambiguous. Trimming took 2 bases from V and 2 from J, leaving 15 bases between them. From germline, CDR1 is MNHEY and CDR2 SMNVEV (reference sequence). This CDR3 region has 16 residues. The CDR3 DNA is TGTGCCAGCAGTTTACTCGTTGAGGGCCTCAACTATGGCTACACCTTC. Protein: CASSLLVEGLNYGYTF.

This sequence joins TRBV6-5 and TRBJ1-2, with a tentative D call TRBD1 (6 bases). The CDR3 extends over 16 amino acids. V was shortened by 0 bases and J by 8 bases, with 19 bases between the two germline ends. Germline V CDR1 and CDR2: MNHEY, SVGAGI. The CDR3 loop is CASSYSHYTGQLGYTF. The CDR3 coding sequence is TGTGCCAGCAGTTACTCCCACTATACAGGGCAGTTGGGCTACACCTTC.

The rearrangement joins TRBV28 to TRBJ1-3; D unclear. The CDR3 spans 15 residues. Deletions cut 1 base from V and 2 bases from J, with 9 bases between. Germline V gene data show CDR1 as MDHEN and CDR2 as SYDVKM. The chain's CDR3 is CASSLYGGPGNTIYF. In DNA form, the CDR3 reads TGTGCCAGCAGTTTATACGGAGGCCCTGGAAACACCATATATTTT.

The genes are TRBV5-4 and TRBJ2-5, with 11 bases that match TRBD2. There are 16 residues in the CDR3. CDR1 and CDR2 (germline): SGHNT, YYREEE (reference sequence). The J segment lost 2 bases and the V segment lost 3 bases, leaving 6 bases of the junction unmatched. CDR3 nucleotides: TGTGCCAGCAGCTCGGAAGGACTAGCGGGTCAAGAGACCCAGTACTTC. Its protein product is CASSSEGLAGQETQYF.

The rearrangement joins TRBV5-5 to TRBJ1-3; D call uncertain. V was clipped by 0 bases and J by 4 bases, with 11 bases between them. The CDR3 consists of 15 residues. Germline-derived CDR1 and CDR2 are SGHKS and YYEKEE (reference sequence). The CDR3 loop reads CASSLVPGNGNTIYF. The CDR3 DNA reads TGTGCCAGCAGCTTGGTGCCGGGGAACGGAAACACCATATATTTT.

The rearrangement links TRBV28 to TRBJ2-6; TRBD1 might be the D (6 bases). V shed 8 bases and J shed 0 bases, with 23 bases lying between them. Germline values: CDR1 MDHEN, CDR2 SYDVKM. The length of the CDR3 is 19 residues. CDR3 protein: CASGSRFYRAPSGANVLTF. CDR3 in DNA: TGTGCCAGCGGGTCGAGGTTTTACAGGGCTCCCTCTGGGGCCAACGTCCTGACTTTC. Full variable domain (missing parts from reference TRBV28 and TRBJ2-6): DVKVTQSSRYLVKRTGEKVFLECVQDMDHENMFWYRQDPGLGLRLIYFSYDVKMKEKGDIPEGYSVSREKKERFSLILESASTNQTSMYLCASGSRFYRAPSGANVLTFGAGSRLTVL.

This chain uses TRBV6-5 with TRBJ2-3; D remains unclear. Trimming cost V 2 bases and J 5 bases, with 5 bases left between them. The CDR3 is 12 residues long. Germline V gene sequence: CDR1 MNHEY, CDR2 SVGAGI. In DNA, the CDR3 is TGTGCCAGCAGTTACAACAAAGATACGCAGTATTTT. This sequence encodes CASSYNKDTQYF.

V usage is TRBV30 and J usage is TRBJ1-1, with 7 bases matching TRBD1. The CDR3 spans 11 residues. Germline CDR1 GTSNPN, CDR2 SVGIG (reference sequence). The J segment lost 6 bases and the V segment lost 4 bases, leaving 2 bases of the junction unmatched. The CDR3 is CAWTDRAEAFF. In DNA, the CDR3 is TGTGCCTGGACTGACAGGGCTGAAGCTTTCTTT.

The chain employs TRBV6-5 and TRBJ2-3, with 9 positions matching TRBD1. Germline CDR1 MNHEY, CDR2 SVGAGI. With V trimmed by 1 base and J by 3 bases, 5 bases remained unmatched. CDR3 size: 16 residues. The CDR3 sequence: CASSYYRGRGTDTQYF. As DNA, the CDR3 is TGTGCCAGCAGTTACTACAGGGGGCGGGGAACAGATACGCAGTATTTT.

This sequence joins TRBV5-8 and TRBJ1-1; D might be TRBD1 (5 bases). Germline loops: CDR1 SGHTS, CDR2 YDEGEE. The V end was cut by 0 bases, the J end by 3 bases, with 15 bases between. There are 16 residues in the CDR3. DNA for the CDR3: TGTGCCAGCAGCTTGGGCAGGGTTATTGCTGACACTGAAGCTTTCTTT. Amino acid sequence: CASSLGRVIADTEAFF.

The chain carries TRBV5-4 and TRBJ2-3; TRBD2 matches 9 bases. Losses at the gene ends were 1 base for V and 2 bases for J; bases not matched to a gene: 8. The length of the CDR3 is 17 residues. Germline values: CDR1 SGHNT, CDR2 YYREEE (reference sequence). The CDR3 reads CASSLRTAGGPTDTQYF. The CDR3 DNA reads TGTGCCAGCAGCTTGCGAACGGCGGGAGGGCCCACAGATACGCAGTATTTT. Full variable domain (rest looked up from reference TRBV5-4 and TRBJ2-3): ETGVTQSPTHLIKTRGQQVTLRCSSQSGHNTVSWYQQALGQGPQFIFQYYREEENGRGNFPPRFSGLQFPNYSSELNVNALELDDSALYLCASSLRTAGGPTDTQYFGPGTRLTVL.

The CDR3 sequence is CSVVTGTLYEQYF. The DNA for the CDR3 is TGCAGCGTTGTGACAGGGACTTTGTACGAGCAGTACTTC. The chain couples TRBV29-1 to TRBJ2-7; maybe TRBD1 (7 bases). This CDR3 spans 13 amino acids. Germline assignment: CDR1 SQVTM and CDR2 ANQGSEA. V was clipped by 4 bases and J by 4 bases, with 14 bases between them.

V is TRBV29-1 and J is TRBJ2-3, with TRBD2 matching over 14 bases. Germline-derived CDR1 and CDR2 are SQVTM and ANQGSEA. Trimming at V came to 6 bases and at J to 3 bases, leaving 8 bases not matched to a gene. The CDR3 covers 16 residues. In nucleotides, the CDR3 is TGCAGCGTGGCCGGGACTAGCGGGAGCATAACAGATACGCAGTATTTT. This encodes CSVAGTSGSITDTQYF.

V usage is TRBV9 and J usage is TRBJ1-2, with D maybe TRBD1 (5 bases). CDR3 length equals 16 residues. Looked up from germline, CDR1 is SGDLS and CDR2 is YYNGEE. Trimming took off 0 bases at V and 4 bases at J, with 16 bases between the two ends. The CDR3 here is CASSVAPGGSGYGYTF. The CDR3 bases are TGTGCCAGCAGCGTAGCCCCGGGGGGTAGTGGCTATGGCTACACCTTC.

As concerns this clone: The same CDR3 also results from other DNA sequences found in this sample. The chain employs TRBV7-2 and TRBJ2-5, with D perhaps assigned TRBD1 or TRBD2 (5 bases each). The V end lost 4 bases, the J end lost 5 bases, and 8 bases lay between the germline ends. CDR1 is SGHTA, CDR2 FQGNSA, per germline. The CDR3 runs 12 residues. CDR3 protein: CASSWGRETQYF. The CDR3, as DNA: TGTGCCAGCAGCTGGGGACGGGAGACCCAGTACTTC. Full variable domain (outside the CDR3, taken from reference TRBV7-2 and TRBJ2-5): GAGVSQSPSNKVTEKGKDVELRCDPISGHTALYWYRQSLGQGLEFLIYFQGNSAPDKSGLPSDRFSAERTGGSVSTLTIQRTQQEDSAVYLCASSWGRETQYFGPGTRLLVL.

V and J are TRBV11-2 and TRBJ2-5; possibly TRBD2 for D (5 bases). The V gene lost 5 bases and the J gene lost 3 bases, with 13 bases spanning the gap. The CDR3 length is 14 residues. Germline values: CDR1 SGHAT, CDR2 FQNNGV. The CDR3 here is CASSTPLGKETQYF. The CDR3 nucleotides read TGTGCCAGCAGCACGCCTCTCGGGAAAGAGACCCAGTACTTC.